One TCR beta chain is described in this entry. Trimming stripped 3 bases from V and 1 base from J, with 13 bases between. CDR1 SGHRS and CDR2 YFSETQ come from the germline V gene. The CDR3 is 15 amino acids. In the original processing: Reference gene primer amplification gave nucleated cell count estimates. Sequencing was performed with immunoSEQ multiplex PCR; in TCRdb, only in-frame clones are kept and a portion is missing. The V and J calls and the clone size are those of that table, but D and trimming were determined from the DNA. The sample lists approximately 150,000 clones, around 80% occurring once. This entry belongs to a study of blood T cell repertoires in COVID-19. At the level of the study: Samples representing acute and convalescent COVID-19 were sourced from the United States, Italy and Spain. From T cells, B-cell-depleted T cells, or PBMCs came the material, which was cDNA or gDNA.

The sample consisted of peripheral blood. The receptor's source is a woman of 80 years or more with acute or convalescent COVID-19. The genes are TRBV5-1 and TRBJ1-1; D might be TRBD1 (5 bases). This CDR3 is CASSSSVQANTEAFF. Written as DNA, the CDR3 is TGCGCCAGCAGCTCTTCCGTACAGGCGAACACTGAAGCTTTCTTT.